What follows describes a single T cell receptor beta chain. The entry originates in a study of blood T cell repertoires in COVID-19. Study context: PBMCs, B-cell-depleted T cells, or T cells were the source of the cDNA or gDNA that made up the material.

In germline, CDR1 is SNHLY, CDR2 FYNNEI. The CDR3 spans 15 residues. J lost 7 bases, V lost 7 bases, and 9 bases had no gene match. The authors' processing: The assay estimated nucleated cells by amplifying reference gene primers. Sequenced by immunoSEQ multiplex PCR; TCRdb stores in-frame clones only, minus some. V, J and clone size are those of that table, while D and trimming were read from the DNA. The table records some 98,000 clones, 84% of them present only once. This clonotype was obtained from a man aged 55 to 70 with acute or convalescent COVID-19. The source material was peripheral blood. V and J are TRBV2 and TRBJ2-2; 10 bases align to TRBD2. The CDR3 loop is CASTGAGGPNGELFF. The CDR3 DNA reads TGTGCCAGCACAGGAGCGGGGGGGCCTAACGGGGAGCTGTTTTTT.